Presented here are 20 T cell receptor beta chains from one specimen sequenced in a study of blood T cells in healthy people across ages. It was with a sample-barcoded 5' primer and a J-beta primer mix that a second PCR of about 6 to 12 cycles was run. TCRdb re-analysed the 5' RACE reads in MiXCR, keeping a single row per CDR3 protein. The sample consists of roughly 500,000 distinct CDR3 sequences, approximately 25% of them appearing once. This sample was shared with a second study, whose subject was T cells of mothers and their children.

Sequenced material: blood. Receptors originate from a boy between 10 and 17 years old in good health.

This clonotype was seen more than once but under ten times. The junction departs from the called germline gene at one end, perhaps through a read error. The chain recombines TRBV24-1 with TRBJ1-5; D is unresolved. The CDR3 sequence is 14 residues long. The germline gives CDR1 KGHDR, CDR2 SFDVKD. The CDR3: CATGESGLNQPQHF. The CDR3 DNA follows: TGTGCCACCGGTGAAAGCGGGCTAAATCAGCCCCAGCATTTT.

This clonotype was found a few times. The chain combines TRBV7-3 with TRBJ2-2; D not certain. The CDR3 loop spans 15 amino acids. Germline lookup yields CDR1 SGHTA and CDR2 FQGTGA. Trimming removed 4 bases at V and 0 bases at J, with 9 bases between. CDR3 sequence reads: CASSSTPANTGELFF. As DNA, the CDR3 is TGTGCCAGCAGCTCGACACCGGCGAACACCGGGGAGCTGTTTTTT.

The gene calls are TRBV6-2 or TRBV6-3 and TRBJ2-3, with TRBD1 matching 12 bases. The CDR3 sequence is 14 residues long. The junction had 6 bases not matched to a gene; V was cut back by 6 bases and J by 8 bases. Per germline, CDR1 MNHEY and CDR2 SVGEGT. CDR3 loop: CASRWDRGRTTQYF. In DNA, the CDR3 is TGTGCCAGCAGATGGGACAGGGGGCGTACTACGCAGTATTTT.

The V gene is TRBV2, the J gene TRBJ2-3; D ambiguous. Germline-derived CDR1 and CDR2 are SNHLY and FYNNEI. This CDR3 has 12 residues. V was trimmed by 6 bases and J by 8 bases, leaving 12 bases between them. This CDR3 reads CASRESDVTQYF. CDR3 in DNA: TGTGCCAGCAGGGAGTCAGATGTTACGCAGTATTTT.

This clonotype occurred a few times. The chain employs TRBV20-1 and TRBJ2-7; tentative D call: TRBD1 (6 bases). The germline CDR1 and CDR2 sequences are DFQATT and SNEGSKA (reference sequence). This CDR3 has 15 residues. Between the trimmed V and J ends, which lost 5 bases and 0 bases, there was a span of 17 bases. CDR3 region: CSAPRLDRPSYEQYF. DNA for the CDR3: TGCAGTGCTCCACGCCTTGACAGGCCCTCCTACGAGCAGTACTTC.

V is TRBV28 and J is TRBJ2-2; 9 bases are shared with TRBD1. CDR1 MDHEN and CDR2 SYDVKM come from the germline V gene. V was clipped by 4 bases and J by 1 base; unmatched bases: 13. The CDR3 consists of 19 residues. CDR3 nucleotide sequence: TGTGCCAGCAGTTCCGATCCCCCACGGGACAGGGAGAACACCGGGGAGCTGTTTTTT. The encoded protein is CASSSDPPRDRENTGELFF.

The sample holds a few counts of this clonotype. The chain is built from TRBV29-1 and TRBJ2-5; TRBD1 is a possible D gene (5 bases). The DNA end favors TRBJ2-7, so the J call may be wrong. Per the germline V gene, CDR1 is SQVTM and CDR2 is ANQGSEA. This CDR3 is 12 amino acids long. CDR3: CSVGQKSHEQYF. CDR3 nucleotides: TGCAGCGTTGGACAGAAGTCCCACGAGCAGTACTTC.

This chain connects TRBV12-3 or TRBV12-4 to TRBJ2-3; a possible D gene is TRBD2 (5 bases). There are 14 residues in the CDR3. Trimming took 3 bases from V and 6 from J, leaving 13 bases between them. CDR3 in amino acids: CASSFGLYLDTQYF. The CDR3, as DNA: TGTGCCAGCAGTTTCGGACTCTATCTGGATACGCAGTATTTT.

This clonotype was counted only a few times. The chain's CDR3 is CASSRPELSEAFF. CDR3 nucleotide sequence: TGTGCCAGCAGCAGACCGGAACTTTCTGAAGCTTTCTTT. This rearrangement joins TRBV5-6 to TRBJ1-1; D is undetermined. The length of the CDR3 is 13 residues. Germline CDR1 and CDR2: SGHDT and YYEEEE. V lost 4 bases to trimming and J lost 6 bases, with 13 bases between them.

The chain links TRBV6-2 or TRBV6-3 to TRBJ2-7; maybe TRBD1 (6 bases). V was clipped by 7 bases and J by 3 bases, with 13 bases between them. The length of the CDR3 is 13 residues. Germline V gene sequence: CDR1 MNHEY, CDR2 SVGEGT. Here the CDR3 reads CASNRDTSYEQYF. The CDR3 coding sequence is TGTGCCAGCAATCGGGACACTAGCTACGAGCAGTACTTC.

Only a few counts were recorded for this clonotype. V and J are TRBV15 and TRBJ2-4, with D maybe TRBD2 (6 bases). With 5 bases removed from V and 6 bases from J, the gap between germline ends came to 23 bases. Germline V lookup: CDR1 LNHNV, CDR2 YYDKDF (reference sequence). The length of the CDR3 is 17 residues. In nucleotides, the CDR3 is TGTGCCACCAGCGCAAAAGGAGGGGATCGAGCGTTAAACATTCAGTACTTC. Protein sequence: CATSAKGGDRALNIQYF.

V usage is TRBV11-2 and J usage is TRBJ1-1; 7 bases match TRBD1. The germline gives CDR1 SGHAT, CDR2 FQNNGV. The CDR3 spans 16 residues. After removal of 6 bases from V and 4 bases from J, the junction contained 14 bases not matched to a gene. The CDR3 reads CASSPIKGARGTEAFF. The CDR3 coding sequence is TGTGCCAGCAGTCCAATAAAGGGGGCGCGGGGCACTGAAGCTTTCTTT.

This clonotype has a handful of counts. This chain uses TRBV20-1 with TRBJ2-7; the D is unclear. Deletions cut 0 bases from V and 6 bases from J, with 6 bases between. This CDR3 has 11 amino acids. CDR1 is DFQATT, CDR2 SNEGSKA, per germline (reference sequence). CDR3 protein: CSAREVLEQYF. As DNA, the CDR3 is TGCAGTGCTAGAGAGGTTCTCGAGCAGTACTTC.

This clonotype turned up a few times. As the CDR3 is not closed by the conserved phenylalanine or tryptophan, this likely results from a read error. Because the CDR3's place on the DNA is in doubt, the DNA is left out and the CDR3 is given as listed by TCRdb. J is TRBJ2-7 and V is TRBV3-1; the listed D gene, TRBD1, was not tested against the DNA. Counting both end residues, the CDR3 totals 12 amino acids. Germline lookup yields CDR1 LGHDT and CDR2 YNNKEL (reference sequence). The CDR3 sequence: CASSLILGQISL.

The genes are TRBV12-3 or TRBV12-4 and TRBJ2-2; 10 bases align to TRBD1. The CDR3 is 16 residues long. The V and J ends lost 6 bases and 2 bases, in that order; junction bases with no gene match: 6. CDR3 amino acids: CASSRGQGTNTGELFF. Written as DNA, the CDR3 is TGTGCCAGCAGCCGGGGACAGGGGACTAACACCGGGGAGCTGTTTTTT.

In this sample, this clonotype turned up a few times. No conserved phenylalanine or tryptophan is present at the end of the CDR3, so a read error is the likely explanation. The chain recombines TRBV29-1 with TRBJ1-4, with TRBD1 as a possible D gene (5 bases). Germline lookup yields CDR1 SQVTM and CDR2 ANQGSEA. V lost 1 base and J lost 12, with 12 bases in between. This CDR3 is 12 amino acids long. CDR3 coding DNA: TGCAGCGTTGAAGGAAATCGGGGGGAACTGTTTTCT. Its protein product is CSVEGNRGELFS.

This clonotype was seen more than once but under ten times. The chain joins TRBV5-1 to TRBJ2-1, with D perhaps matching TRBD2 (6 bases). Germline CDR1 SGHRS, CDR2 YFSETQ. This CDR3 region has 14 residues. V was trimmed by 6 bases and J by 4 bases, leaving 14 bases between them. The CDR3: CASTLEGGYNEQFF. The DNA for the CDR3 is TGCGCCAGCACGCTGGAGGGCGGGTACAATGAGCAGTTCTTC.

The V call is TRBV27, the J call TRBJ2-5, with D possibly being TRBD2 (6 bases). The V end was cut by 6 bases, the J end by 5 bases, with 13 bases between. The CDR3 length is 13 residues. Germline V gives CDR1 MNHEY, CDR2 SMNVEV (reference sequence). As DNA, the CDR3 is TGTGCCAGCAGCGAGACCGCGGGGGAGACCCAGTACTTC. It encodes CASSETAGETQYF.

CDR3 nucleotide sequence: TGCAGTGCAGATACGCAGTATTTT. It specifies CSADTQYF. The chain couples TRBV20-1 to TRBJ2-3; D is uncertain. The CDR3 spans 8 residues. Trimming pared 6 bases from V and 5 bases from J, leaving 0 bases between. Per the germline V gene, CDR1 is DFQATT and CDR2 is SNEGSKA (reference sequence).

The chain employs TRBV3-1 and TRBJ2-1; D is unresolved. The V end was cut by 0 bases, the J end by 2 bases, with 11 bases between. The germline V gene has CDR1 LGHDT and CDR2 YNNKEL (reference sequence). The CDR3 covers 16 residues. The CDR3 nucleotides read TGTGCCAGCAGCCAAGATCTCATGTCTGCCTACAATGAGCAGTTCTTC. Its translation: CASSQDLMSAYNEQFF.